Each of the 9 T cell receptor beta chains below was sequenced from the same sample in a study of molecular identifiers for immune sequencing clone quantification. Using its own MiXCR run on the PCR reads, TCRdb lists one record per CDR3 protein. The table records over 85,000 distinct CDR3 sequences, about 35% of them present only once. The material sequenced was naive CD8+ T cells from blood, with Jurkat cell RNA spiked in. Subset meaning: FACS-sorted CD8+CD4-CCR7+CD45RA+ naive T cells. The receptor set was obtained from a human donor in good health. Some libraries in this study had Jurkat cell RNA spiked in.

This clonotype was seen ten or more times. V gene TRBV20-1 combines with J gene TRBJ1-6; D is possibly TRBD1 (6 bases). Trimming shortened V by 4 bases and J by 7 bases, and 11 bases separated the two germline ends. The CDR3 length is 13 residues. The germline gives CDR1 DFQATT, CDR2 SNEGSKA (reference sequence). DNA for the CDR3: TGCAGTGCTACGTGGACAGTGAATTCACCCCTCCACTTT. Translating gives CSATWTVNSPLHF.

This chain links TRBV14 with TRBJ2-7; tentatively, D is TRBD1 or TRBD2 (5 bases each). V lost 4 bases, J lost 0 bases, and 13 bases lay in between. Germline lookup yields CDR1 SGHDN and CDR2 FVKESK. This CDR3 has 15 amino acids. CDR3: CASSPAWGSSYEQYF. For the CDR3, the DNA is TGTGCCAGCAGCCCCGCCTGGGGGAGCTCCTACGAGCAGTACTTC. The variable domain in full, with the rest retrieved from reference TRBV14 and TRBJ2-7, is EAGVTQFPSHSVIEKGQTVTLRCDPISGHDNLYWYRRVMGKEIKFLLHFVKESKQDESGMPNNRFLAERTGGTYSTLKVQPAELEDSGVYFCASSPAWGSSYEQYFGPGTRLTVT.

At least ten counts were recorded for this clonotype. This chain uses TRBV7-2 with TRBJ2-2; 13 bases fit TRBD2. CDR3 length: 16 residues. V was clipped by 5 bases and J by 6 bases; unmatched bases: 6. CDR1 and CDR2 from the germline V gene are SGHTA and FQGNSA. DNA of the CDR3: TGTGCCAGCAGCATCCCGGGACTAGCGGGGCCCGGGGAGCTGTTTTTT. Its translation: CASSIPGLAGPGELFF.

The rearrangement joins TRBV5-1 to TRBJ2-1; maybe TRBD2 (5 bases). The germline V gene has CDR1 SGHRS and CDR2 YFSETQ. V lost 6 bases, J lost 4 bases, and 8 bases lay in between. The CDR3 sequence is 12 residues long. This CDR3 reads CASIGLYNEQFF. The CDR3 nucleotides are TGCGCCAGCATAGGACTTTACAATGAGCAGTTCTTC.

V gene TRBV19 combines with J gene TRBJ1-5, with D perhaps TRBD1 (6 bases). Looked up from germline, CDR1 is LNHDA and CDR2 is SQIVND (reference sequence). V lost 6 bases to trimming and J lost 5 bases, with 17 bases between them. CDR3 size: 15 residues. For the CDR3, the DNA is TGTGCCAGTAGCCTTCTGACAGGTCCTTATCAGCCCCAGCATTTT. It is translated as CASSLLTGPYQPQHF.

This chain joins TRBV27 and TRBJ2-7; D is perhaps TRBD1 or TRBD2 (5 bases each). The CDR3 spans 14 residues. V lost 6 bases and J 1 base, leaving 13 bases between the germline ends. Germline-derived CDR1 and CDR2 are MNHEY and SMNVEV (reference sequence). Written as DNA, the CDR3 is TGTGCCAGCAGCCCCCGGGGCCCATCCTACGAGCAGTACTTC. Protein: CASSPRGPSYEQYF.

This sequence joins TRBV9 and TRBJ2-7; 14 nucleotides line up with TRBD2. There are 16 residues in the CDR3. The germline V gene has CDR1 SGDLS and CDR2 YYNGEE. J lost 6 bases, V lost 3 bases, and 8 bases had no gene match. This CDR3 is CASSGTSGRPGGEQYF. DNA of the CDR3: TGTGCCAGCAGCGGGACTAGCGGGAGGCCTGGGGGCGAGCAGTACTTC.

This clonotype was recorded a few times. The V gene is TRBV7-3, the J gene TRBJ1-4, with D possibly TRBD1 on 6 matching bases. The CDR3 has 15 residues. Trimming left V 5 bases short and J 5 bases short, with 15 bases between. Germline V CDR1 and CDR2: SGHTA, FQGTGA. The CDR3 loop reads CASSPQKGQNEKLFF. In DNA, the CDR3 is TGTGCCAGCAGCCCTCAGAAGGGACAAAATGAAAAACTGTTTTTT. Using reference TRBV7-3 and TRBJ1-4 for the parts outside the CDR3, the full variable domain is GAGVSQTPSNKVTEKGKYVELRCDPISGHTALYWYRQSLGQGPEFLIYFQGTGAADDSGLPNDRFFAVRPEGSVSTLKIQRTERGDSAVYLCASSPQKGQNEKLFFGSGTQLSVL.

Concerning this clonotype: The conserved phenylalanine or tryptophan normally closing the CDR3 is absent here, so this likely arose from a read error. The CDR3 loop is CASSLIGGSGTEAFL. The CDR3 nucleotides are TGTGCCAGCAGTTTAATTGGGGGGTCGGGCACTGAAGCTTTCTTA. V and J are TRBV27 and TRBJ1-1; a weak D match, TRBD1 (5 bases). The CDR3 has 15 residues. Germline V gene sequence: CDR1 MNHEY, CDR2 SMNVEV (reference sequence). V was clipped by 2 bases and J by 4 bases, with 14 bases between them.